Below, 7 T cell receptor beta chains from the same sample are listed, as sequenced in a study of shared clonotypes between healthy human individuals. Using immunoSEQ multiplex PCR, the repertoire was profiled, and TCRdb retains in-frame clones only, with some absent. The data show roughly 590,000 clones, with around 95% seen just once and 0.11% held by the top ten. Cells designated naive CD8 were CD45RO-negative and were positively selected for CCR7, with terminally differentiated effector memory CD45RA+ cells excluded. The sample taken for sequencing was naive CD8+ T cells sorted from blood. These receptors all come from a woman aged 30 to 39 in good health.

The CDR3 is CASTPGRQERGDTQYF. CDR3 nucleotide sequence: TGTGCCAGCACCCCCGGGCGGCAGGAGCGGGGGGATACGCAGTATTTT. The rearrangement joins TRBV28 to TRBJ2-3; 8 nucleotides match TRBD2. The J segment lost 6 bases and the V segment lost 7 bases, leaving 15 bases of the junction unmatched. Germline V CDR1 and CDR2: MDHEN, SYDVKM. The CDR3 has 16 amino acids.

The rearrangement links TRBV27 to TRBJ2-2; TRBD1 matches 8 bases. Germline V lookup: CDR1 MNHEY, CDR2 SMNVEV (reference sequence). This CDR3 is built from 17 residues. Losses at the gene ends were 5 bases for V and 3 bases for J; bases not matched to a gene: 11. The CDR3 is CASSPGQGVMDTGELFF. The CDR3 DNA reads TGTGCCAGCAGTCCCGGACAGGGCGTTATGGACACCGGGGAGCTGTTTTTT.

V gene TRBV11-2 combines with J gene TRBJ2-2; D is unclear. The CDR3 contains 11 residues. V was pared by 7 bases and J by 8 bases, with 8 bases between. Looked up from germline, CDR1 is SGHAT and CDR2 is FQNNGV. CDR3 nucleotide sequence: TGTGCCAGCACCTTCTCAGGGGAGCTGTTTTTT. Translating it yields CASTFSGELFF. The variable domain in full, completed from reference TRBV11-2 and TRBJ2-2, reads EAGVAQSPRYKIIEKRQSVAFWCNPISGHATLYWYQQILGQGPKLLIQFQNNGVVDDSQLPKDRFSAERLKGVDSTLKIQPAKLEDSAVYLCASTFSGELFFGEGSRLTVL.

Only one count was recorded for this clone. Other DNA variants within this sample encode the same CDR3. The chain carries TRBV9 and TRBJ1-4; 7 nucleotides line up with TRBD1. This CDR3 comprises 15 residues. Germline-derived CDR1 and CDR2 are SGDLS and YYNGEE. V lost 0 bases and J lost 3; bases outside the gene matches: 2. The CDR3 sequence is CASSVEGAANEKLFF. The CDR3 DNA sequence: TGTGCCAGCAGCGTAGAGGGGGCGGCTAATGAAAAACTGTTTTTT.

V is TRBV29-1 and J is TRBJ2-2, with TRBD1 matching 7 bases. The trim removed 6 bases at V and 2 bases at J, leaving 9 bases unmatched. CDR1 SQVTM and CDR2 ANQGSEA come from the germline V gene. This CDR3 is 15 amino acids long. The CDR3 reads CSVAPGTDNTGELFF. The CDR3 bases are TGCAGCGTCGCCCCTGGGACAGACAACACCGGGGAGCTGTTTTTT.

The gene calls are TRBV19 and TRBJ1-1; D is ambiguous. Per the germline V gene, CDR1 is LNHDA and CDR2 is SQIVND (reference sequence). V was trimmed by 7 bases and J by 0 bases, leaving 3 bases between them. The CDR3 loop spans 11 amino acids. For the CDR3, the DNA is TGTGCCAGTACGATGAACACTGAAGCTTTCTTT. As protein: CASTMNTEAFF.

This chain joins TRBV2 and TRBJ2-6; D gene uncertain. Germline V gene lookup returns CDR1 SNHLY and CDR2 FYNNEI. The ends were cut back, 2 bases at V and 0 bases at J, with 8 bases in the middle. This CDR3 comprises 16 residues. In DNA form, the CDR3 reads TGTGCCAGCAGTGAAACGGTCCTCTCTGGGGCCAACGTCCTGACTTTC. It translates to CASSETVLSGANVLTF.